This TCR beta chain was retrieved from a study of preoperative IRX-2 immunotherapy in early breast cancer. Treatment described: preoperative locoregional IRX-2 cytokine immunotherapy. This phase Ib study tested locoregional IRX-2 cytokine immunotherapy given before surgery. The method was immunoSEQ multiplex PCR; TCRdb's version includes in-frame clones alone and lacks a portion of them. The repertoire holds around 7,000 clones, with 70% to 90% as singletons. The TCR was taken from a human donor with breast cancer. The sequencing used tumor tissue, collected after IRX-2 immunotherapy.

CDR3 nucleotide sequence: TGTGCCAGCAGCCACCTGGACTTAAGAAACATTCAGTACTTC. The encoded protein is CASSHLDLRNIQYF. The chain carries TRBV7-4 and TRBJ2-4; possible D gene TRBD2, 5 bases. CDR1 is SGHVT and CDR2 is SQSDAQ in the germline V gene. V shed 5 bases and J shed 6 bases, with 14 bases lying between them. The CDR3 is 14 amino acids.